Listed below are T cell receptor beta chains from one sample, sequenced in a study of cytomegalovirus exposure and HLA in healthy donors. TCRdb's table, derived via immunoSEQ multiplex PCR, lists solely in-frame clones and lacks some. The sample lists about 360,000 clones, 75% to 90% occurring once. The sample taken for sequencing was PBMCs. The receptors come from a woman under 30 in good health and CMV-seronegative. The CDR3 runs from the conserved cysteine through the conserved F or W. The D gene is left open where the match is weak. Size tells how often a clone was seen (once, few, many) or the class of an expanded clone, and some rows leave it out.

CDR3aa: CASSLGGGEQYF
CDR3nt: TGTGCCAGCAGCTTGGGAGGGGGCGAGCAGTACTTC
j_gene: TRBJ2-7
d_gene: -
abundance: -
v_gene: TRBV5-4

CDR3aa: CASDSRTRPQHF
CDR3nt: TGTGCCAGCGACAGTCGGACCCGGCCCCAGCATTTT
j_gene: TRBJ1-5
d_gene: -
abundance: few
v_gene: TRBV28

CDR3aa: CASRQTSGGPYEQYF
CDR3nt: TGTGCCAGCAGACAGACTAGCGGGGGCCCCTACGAGCAGTACTTC
j_gene: TRBJ2-7
d_gene: TRBD2
abundance: -
v_gene: TRBV5-6

CDR3aa: CASSSPRTSVTGELFF
CDR3nt: TGTGCCAGCAGCTCCCCCCGGACTAGTGTGACCGGGGAGCTGTTTTTT
j_gene: TRBJ2-2
d_gene: TRBD2
abundance: -
v_gene: TRBV5-4

CDR3aa: CSARAPGEQYF
CDR3nt: TGCAGTGCTAGAGCCCCCGGCGAGCAGTACTTC
j_gene: TRBJ2-7
d_gene: -
abundance: -
v_gene: TRBV20-1

CDR3aa: CASSRTGNGEQYF
CDR3nt: TGTGCCAGCAGCCGCACAGGCAACGGCGAGCAGTACTTC
j_gene: TRBJ2-7
d_gene: -
abundance: -
v_gene: TRBV7-6

CDR3aa: CASSQEFVGFFGETQYF
CDR3nt: TGCGCCAGCAGCCAAGAGTTTGTAGGCTTCTTCGGGGAGACCCAGTACTTC
j_gene: TRBJ2-5
d_gene: -
abundance: -
v_gene: TRBV4-1

CDR3aa: CASSQGRGVGSPLHF
CDR3nt: TGCGCCAGCAGCCAAGGCAGGGGAGTAGGATCACCCCTCCACTTT
j_gene: TRBJ1-6
d_gene: -
abundance: -
v_gene: TRBV4-1

CDR3aa: CASSQGGGDEQFF
CDR3nt: TGTGCCAGCAGCCAGGGGGGAGGCGATGAGCAGTTCTTC
j_gene: TRBJ2-1
d_gene: -
abundance: -
v_gene: TRBV9

CDR3aa: CASSLPKAIGSYGYTF
CDR3nt: TGTGCCAGCAGTCTACCCAAGGCGATCGGGAGCTATGGCTACACCTTC
j_gene: TRBJ1-2
d_gene: -
abundance: -
v_gene: TRBV28

CDR3aa: CASSVIGGNFYEQYF
CDR3nt: TGTGCCAGCAGTGTTATTGGAGGGAACTTCTACGAGCAGTACTTC
j_gene: TRBJ2-7
d_gene: -
abundance: -
v_gene: TRBV6-1

CDR3aa: CASSQAQWNTEAFF
CDR3nt: TGTGCCAGCAGCCAAGCCCAGTGGAACACTGAAGCTTTCTTT
j_gene: TRBJ1-1
d_gene: -
abundance: -
v_gene: TRBV14

CDR3aa: CASSLTGPTYEQYF
CDR3nt: TGTGCCAGCAGCCTCACAGGGCCAACCTACGAGCAGTACTTC
j_gene: TRBJ2-7
d_gene: -
abundance: -
v_gene: TRBV28

CDR3aa: CASSEQGAGNTIYF
CDR3nt: TGCGCCAGCAGTGAACAGGGGGCTGGAAACACCATATATTTT
j_gene: TRBJ1-3
d_gene: TRBD1
abundance: -
v_gene: TRBV10-2

CDR3aa: CASYEGRGLEKLFF
CDR3nt: TGTGCCAGCTATGAGGGCAGAGGCTTGGAAAAACTGTTTTTT
j_gene: TRBJ1-4
d_gene: -
abundance: -
v_gene: TRBV28

CDR3aa: CASSQDGGLAREQYF
CDR3nt: TGTGCCAGCAGCCAAGATGGCGGACTAGCCCGCGAGCAGTACTTC
j_gene: TRBJ2-7
d_gene: TRBD2
abundance: -
v_gene: TRBV14

CDR3aa: CASARQGRTEAFF
CDR3nt: TGTGCCAGTGCTAGACAGGGGAGGACTGAAGCTTTCTTT
j_gene: TRBJ1-1
d_gene: TRBD1
abundance: -
v_gene: TRBV6-5

CDR3aa: CASSRGSVEKLFF
CDR3nt: TGTGCCAGCAGCCGAGGGTCGGTTGAAAAACTGTTTTTT
j_gene: TRBJ1-4
d_gene: -
abundance: -
v_gene: TRBV6-6

CDR3aa: CASSLDRYGEQFF
CDR3nt: TGTGCCAGCAGCTTAGATCGGTACGGTGAGCAGTTCTTC
j_gene: TRBJ2-1
d_gene: -
abundance: -
v_gene: TRBV7-8

CDR3aa: CASSRTYEQYF
CDR3nt: TGTGCCAGCTCGCGGACTTACGAGCAGTACTTC
j_gene: TRBJ2-7
d_gene: -
abundance: -
v_gene: TRBV28

CDR3aa: CASSEQGEAGNTIYF
CDR3nt: TGTGCCAGCAGCGAACAGGGTGAAGCAGGAAACACCATATATTTT
j_gene: TRBJ1-3
d_gene: -
abundance: once
v_gene: TRBV6-1

CDR3aa: CASRGQGPSYEQYF
CDR3nt: TGTGCCAGCAGGGGACAGGGCCCTTCCTACGAGCAGTACTTC
j_gene: TRBJ2-7
d_gene: TRBD1
abundance: -
v_gene: TRBV28

CDR3aa: CASRRYTEAFF
CDR3nt: TGTGCCAGCAGGAGGTACACTGAAGCTTTCTTT
j_gene: TRBJ1-1
d_gene: -
abundance: once
v_gene: TRBV28

CDR3aa: CASRAPGGGGTEAFF
CDR3nt: TGCGCCAGCAGGGCCCCGGGCGGGGGTGGCACTGAAGCTTTCTTT
j_gene: TRBJ1-1
d_gene: -
abundance: -
v_gene: TRBV5-1

CDR3aa: CASTVGGRITDTQYF
CDR3nt: TGTGCCAGCACCGTTGGAGGTCGTATCACAGATACGCAGTATTTT
j_gene: TRBJ2-3
d_gene: -
abundance: once
v_gene: TRBV2

CDR3aa: CSVGGPQRGASYEQYF
CDR3nt: TGCAGCGTTGGGGGCCCGCAGCGGGGGGCTTCCTACGAGCAGTACTTC
j_gene: TRBJ2-7
d_gene: TRBD2
abundance: -
v_gene: TRBV29-1

CDR3aa: CASSEYRRDIQYF
CDR3nt: TGTGCCAGCAGTGAATATAGGCGGGACATTCAGTACTTC
j_gene: TRBJ2-4
d_gene: -
abundance: -
v_gene: TRBV6-1

CDR3aa: CASSLARTSGRPSDTQYF
CDR3nt: TGCGCCAGCAGCTTGGCCCGGACTAGCGGGAGGCCCTCGGATACGCAGTATTTT
j_gene: TRBJ2-3
d_gene: TRBD2
abundance: -
v_gene: TRBV5-1

CDR3aa: CASSQDRTVSYEQYF
CDR3nt: TGCGCCAGCAGCCAAGACCGGACAGTCTCCTACGAGCAGTACTTC
j_gene: TRBJ2-7
d_gene: -
abundance: -
v_gene: TRBV4-1

CDR3aa: CASSTNGQIYGYTF
CDR3nt: TGTGCCAGCAGTACGAACGGACAAATATATGGCTACACCTTC
j_gene: TRBJ1-2
d_gene: -
abundance: -
v_gene: TRBV28

CDR3aa: CASSWGGHKNTEAFF
CDR3nt: TGTGCCAGCAGCTGGGGGGGTCACAAGAACACTGAAGCTTTCTTT
j_gene: TRBJ1-1
d_gene: -
abundance: -
v_gene: TRBV6-5

CDR3aa: CASSEGPTNYGYTF
CDR3nt: TGTGCCAGCAGCGAAGGGCCAACTAACTATGGCTACACCTTC
j_gene: TRBJ1-2
d_gene: -
abundance: -
v_gene: TRBV6-1

CDR3aa: CASKQGLNTEAFF
CDR3nt: TGTGCCAGCAAACAGGGTTTGAACACTGAAGCTTTCTTT
j_gene: TRBJ1-1
d_gene: -
abundance: few
v_gene: TRBV6-1

CDR3aa: CASSSRQGVSRNTIYF
CDR3nt: TGTGCCAGCAGCTCACGACAGGGTGTCTCTCGAAACACCATATATTTT
j_gene: TRBJ1-3
d_gene: TRBD1
abundance: -
v_gene: TRBV2

CDR3aa: CASSPGARWNSGNTIYF
CDR3nt: TGCGCCAGCAGCCCAGGGGCGCGGTGGAACTCTGGAAACACCATATATTTT
j_gene: TRBJ1-3
d_gene: -
abundance: -
v_gene: TRBV5-1

CDR3aa: CASSPSGVNTEAFF
CDR3nt: TGCGCCAGCAGCCCCTCAGGGGTGAACACTGAAGCTTTCTTT
j_gene: TRBJ1-1
d_gene: -
abundance: -
v_gene: TRBV5-1

CDR3aa: CASSLGFLAAGQPQHF
CDR3nt: TGTGCCAGCAGCTTAGGATTTCTGGCTGCAGGTCAGCCCCAGCATTTT
j_gene: TRBJ1-5
d_gene: -
abundance: -
v_gene: TRBV7-8

CDR3aa: CASSQRLGQGSYEQYF
CDR3nt: TGCGCCAGCAGCCAAAGGTTAGGACAGGGGTCCTACGAGCAGTACTTC
j_gene: TRBJ2-7
d_gene: TRBD1
abundance: -
v_gene: TRBV4-1

CDR3aa: CASSSVLDRADGYTF
CDR3nt: TGTGCCAGCAGCTCCGTATTGGACAGGGCTGATGGCTACACCTTC
j_gene: TRBJ1-2
d_gene: TRBD1
abundance: few
v_gene: TRBV11-2

CDR3aa: CARGTGGTGELFF
CDR3nt: TGTGCCAGGGGGACAGGGGGTACCGGGGAGCTGTTTTTT
j_gene: TRBJ2-2
d_gene: TRBD1
abundance: -
v_gene: TRBV2

CDR3aa: CASSLGGETTQYF
CDR3nt: TGCGCCAGCAGCTTAGGGGGGGAAACGACCCAGTACTTC
j_gene: TRBJ2-5
d_gene: -
abundance: -
v_gene: TRBV5-1

CDR3aa: CASSLLGDQPQHF
CDR3nt: TGTGCCAGCAGTTTGTTGGGAGATCAGCCCCAGCATTTT
j_gene: TRBJ1-5
d_gene: -
abundance: -
v_gene: TRBV28

CDR3aa: CASSRGLDGNTIYF
CDR3nt: TGCGCCAGCAGTAGGGGGCTCGATGGAAACACCATATATTTT
j_gene: TRBJ1-3
d_gene: TRBD1
abundance: -
v_gene: TRBV10-2

CDR3aa: CASSLLGLARTGTGGTGELFF
CDR3nt: TGTGCCAGCAGCCTACTCGGTCTGGCCAGGACCGGGACAGGGGGGACCGGGGAGCTGTTTTTT
j_gene: TRBJ2-2
d_gene: TRBD1
abundance: -
v_gene: TRBV2

CDR3aa: CASSLTWKAGGPDTQYF
CDR3nt: TGTGCCAGCAGCTTAACGTGGAAAGCGGGAGGGCCGGATACGCAGTATTTT
j_gene: TRBJ2-3
d_gene: TRBD2
abundance: few
v_gene: TRBV13

CDR3aa: CASSVGRGGYGYTF
CDR3nt: TGTGCCAGCAGCGTTGGCAGGGGCGGCTATGGCTACACCTTC
j_gene: TRBJ1-2
d_gene: -
abundance: few
v_gene: TRBV9

CDR3aa: CASSLLAGDIYEQYF
CDR3nt: TGTGCCAGCAGTTTATTAGCAGGGGACATATACGAGCAGTACTTC
j_gene: TRBJ2-7
d_gene: -
abundance: -
v_gene: TRBV27

CDR3aa: CASSLGTGGTYEQYF
CDR3nt: TGTGCCAGCAGCTTAGGGACAGGGGGTACCTACGAGCAGTACTTC
j_gene: TRBJ2-7
d_gene: TRBD1
abundance: -
v_gene: TRBV5-4

CDR3aa: CASTGRGLGTDTQYF
CDR3nt: TGTGCCAGCACCGGTCGGGGTTTGGGCACAGATACGCAGTATTTT
j_gene: TRBJ2-3
d_gene: -
abundance: -
v_gene: TRBV7-2

CDR3aa: CASSNTIHQQFF
CDR3nt: TGTGCCAGCAGCAACACTATTCACCAGCAGTTCTTC
j_gene: TRBJ2-1
d_gene: -
abundance: -
v_gene: TRBV11-3

CDR3aa: CATGGLAGDNEQFF
CDR3nt: TGTGCCACCGGCGGACTAGCGGGGGACAATGAGCAGTTCTTC
j_gene: TRBJ2-1
d_gene: TRBD2
abundance: -
v_gene: TRBV6-4

CDR3aa: CASGKDRGDEQFF
CDR3nt: TGTGCCAGCGGGAAAGACAGGGGCGATGAGCAGTTCTTC
j_gene: TRBJ2-1
d_gene: TRBD1
abundance: -
v_gene: TRBV2

CDR3aa: CASSFRVPRYEQYF
CDR3nt: TGTGCCAGCAGTTTCCGTGTTCCGAGATACGAGCAGTACTTC
j_gene: TRBJ2-7
d_gene: -
abundance: -
v_gene: TRBV28

CDR3aa: CASSVRDRLDEQYF
CDR3nt: TGTGCCAGTAGTGTCCGGGACAGGCTGGACGAGCAGTACTTC
j_gene: TRBJ2-7
d_gene: TRBD1
abundance: -
v_gene: TRBV19